This TCR beta chain was sequenced for a study of cytomegalovirus exposure and HLA in healthy donors. This clone appeared a few times. The antigen remains unidentified. CDR1 is SGHRS and CDR2 is YFSETQ in the germline V gene. The CDR3 contains 13 residues. Trimming at V came to 3 bases and at J to 5 bases, leaving 0 bases not matched to a gene. Study results and caveats: Previous analysis showed most TCR beta V segments were productive about 87% or about 30% of the time.

The PCR ran on 60 Vbeta and 13 Jbeta primers. Data came from immunoSEQ multiplex PCR; TCRdb stores just in-frame clones and leaves some out. This table holds roughly 120,000 clones, more than 8% found once. This sequence was found in a man in his forties or fifties in good health and CMV-seronegative. The sample consisted of PBMCs. This chain links TRBV5-1 with TRBJ2-1, with 9 bases fitting TRBD1. The CDR3 loop reads CASSYRGHNEQFF. CDR3 sequence (DNA): TGCGCCAGCAGCTACAGGGGGCACAATGAGCAGTTCTTC.